The source of this T cell receptor beta chain is a study of blood T cell repertoires in COVID-19. The cohort comprised adults aged roughly 18 to 95 years residing in 20 to 30 US areas. Assignment of participants to cohorts was predicated upon participant-reported clinical history. Profiling relied on immunoSEQ multiplex PCR, and the TCRdb table lists in-frame clones only, not all of them. The sample includes fewer than 350,000 clones, around 85% of them seen just once. CDR3 length: 14 amino acids. Germline V gene data show CDR1 as SGHRS and CDR2 as YFSETQ. Trimming took 1 base from V and 1 from J, leaving 9 bases between them.

The genes are TRBV5-1 and TRBJ2-7, with D perhaps matching TRBD1 (5 bases). This clonotype was sampled from a woman in her twenties or thirties who had been exposed to COVID-19. Specimen: PBMCs or T cells enriched from blood (not recorded which). This chain's CDR3 is CASSLSQGSYEQYF. DNA for the CDR3: TGCGCCAGCAGCTTGTCTCAGGGTTCCTACGAGCAGTACTTC.